This T cell receptor beta chain is from a study of CD8+ T cells in alopecia areata. CDR3 length equals 12 residues. CDR1 is GTSNPN, CDR2 SVGIG, per germline (reference sequence). V lost 4 bases to trimming and J lost 7 bases; unmatched junction nucleotides: 7. Once RNA had been extracted, it was reverse transcribed into cDNA to act as the sequencing template. TCRdb's copy holds only in-frame clones and misses some; the assay was immunoSEQ multiplex PCR. The sample has about 280,000 clones, about three fifths seen once. The treatment here: oral pan-JAK inhibitor, 5-10 mg twice daily. This chain joins TRBV30 and TRBJ2-7, with 7 bases that match TRBD2. The source is a human donor with alopecia areata. Here the sequenced sample was CD4+ T cells sorted from blood, taken at week 24, from a patient treated with tofacitinib. The CDR3 DNA follows: TGTGCCTGGAAGGGACTAAATTCGGAGCAGTACTTC. Protein product: CAWKGLNSEQYF.